This T cell receptor (beta chain) derives from a study of blood T cells in healthy people across ages. Each donor supplied ten milliliters of peripheral blood. Losses at the gene ends were 0 bases for V and 7 bases for J; bases not matched to a gene: 9. This CDR3 is 16 amino acids long. Germline V gene data show CDR1 as SGDLS and CDR2 as YYNGEE. A sample-barcoded 5' primer and a J-beta primer mix were used in a second PCR of roughly 7 to 11 cycles. TCRdb independently ran MiXCR on the 5' RACE reads; one entry per CDR3 protein. Among 800,000 to 950,000 distinct CDR3 sequences listed, around 49% were seen once.

The V and J genes are TRBV9 and TRBJ2-3, with 9 nucleotides matching TRBD1. Sequenced material: blood. This TCR was recovered from a man aged 25-40 years in good health. The DNA of the CDR3 is TGTGCCAGCAGCGTAGCGGGGACAGGGAATGTGTATACGCAGTATTTT. Its translation is CASSVAGTGNVYTQYF.